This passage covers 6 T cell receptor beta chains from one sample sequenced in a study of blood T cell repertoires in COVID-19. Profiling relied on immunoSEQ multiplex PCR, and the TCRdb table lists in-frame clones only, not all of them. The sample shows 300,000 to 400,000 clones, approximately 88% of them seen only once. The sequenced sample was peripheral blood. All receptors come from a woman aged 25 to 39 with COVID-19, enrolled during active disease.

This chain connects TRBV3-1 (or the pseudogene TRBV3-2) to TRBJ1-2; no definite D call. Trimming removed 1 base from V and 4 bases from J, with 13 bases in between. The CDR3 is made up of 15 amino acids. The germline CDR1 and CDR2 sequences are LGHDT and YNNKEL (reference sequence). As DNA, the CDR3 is TGTGCCAGCAGCCAAGTATATGGCACAAGCTATGGCTACACCTTC. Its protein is CASSQVYGTSYGYTF.

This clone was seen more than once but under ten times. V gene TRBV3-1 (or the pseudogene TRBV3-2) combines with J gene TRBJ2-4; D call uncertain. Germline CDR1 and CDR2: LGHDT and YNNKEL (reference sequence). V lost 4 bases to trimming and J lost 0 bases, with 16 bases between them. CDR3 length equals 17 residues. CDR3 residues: CASSPRFLSIAKNIQYF. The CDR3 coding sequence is TGTGCCAGCAGCCCGCGATTCTTATCCATAGCCAAAAACATTCAGTACTTC.

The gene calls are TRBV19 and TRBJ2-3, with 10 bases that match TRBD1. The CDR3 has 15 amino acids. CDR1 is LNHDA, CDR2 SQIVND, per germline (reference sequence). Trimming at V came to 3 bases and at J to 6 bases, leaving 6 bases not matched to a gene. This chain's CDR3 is CASSIPGQGLDTQYF. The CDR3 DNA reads TGTGCCAGTAGTATCCCGGGACAGGGGTTGGATACGCAGTATTTT.

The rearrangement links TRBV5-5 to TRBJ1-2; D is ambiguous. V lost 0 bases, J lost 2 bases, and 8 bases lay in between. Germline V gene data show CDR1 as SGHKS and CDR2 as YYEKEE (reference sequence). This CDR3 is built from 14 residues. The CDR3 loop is CASSLGRGNYGYTF. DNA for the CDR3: TGTGCCAGCAGCTTGGGGCGGGGAAACTATGGCTACACCTTC.

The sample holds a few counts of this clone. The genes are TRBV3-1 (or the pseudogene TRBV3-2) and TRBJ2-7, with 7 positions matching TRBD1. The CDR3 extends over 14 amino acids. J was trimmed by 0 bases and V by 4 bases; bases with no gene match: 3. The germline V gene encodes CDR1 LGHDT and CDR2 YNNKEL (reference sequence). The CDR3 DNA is TGTGCCAGCAGCCGACAGGGAGACTCCTACGAGCAGTACTTC. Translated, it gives CASSRQGDSYEQYF.

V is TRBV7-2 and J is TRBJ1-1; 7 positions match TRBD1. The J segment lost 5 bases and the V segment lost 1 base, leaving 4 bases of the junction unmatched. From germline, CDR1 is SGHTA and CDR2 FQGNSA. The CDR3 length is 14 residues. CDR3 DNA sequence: TGTGCCAGCAGCTTAGGGTCGACAGGGACTGAAGCTTTCTTT. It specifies CASSLGSTGTEAFF. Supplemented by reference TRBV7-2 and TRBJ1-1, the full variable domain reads GAGVSQSPSNKVTEKGKDVELRCDPISGHTALYWYRQSLGQGLEFLIYFQGNSAPDKSGLPSDRFSAERTGGSVSTLTIQRTQQEDSAVYLCASSLGSTGTEAFFGQGTRLTVV.